This passage covers 7 T cell receptor beta chains from one sample sequenced in a study of cytomegalovirus exposure and HLA in healthy donors. PCR amplification relied on 60 Vbeta primers (plus 13 Jbeta primers). Method: immunoSEQ multiplex PCR; TCRdb's copy keeps in-frame clones and lacks some. This table has around 150,000 clones, approximately 83% appearing once. Sequenced material: PBMCs. The receptors derive from a man aged 18 to 35 in good health and CMV-seropositive.

The chain employs TRBV7-8 and TRBJ1-1; TRBD1 aligns across 10 bases. From germline, CDR1 is SGHVS and CDR2 FQNEAQ. The CDR3 consists of 16 residues. The V segment lost 5 bases and the J segment 4 bases; nucleotides outside the gene matches: 10. The CDR3 DNA sequence: TGTGCCAGCAGCCTCGGGACAGGGGTAAGGGGCACTGAAGCTTTCTTT. Its translation: CASSLGTGVRGTEAFF.

This chain joins TRBV7-3 and TRBJ2-3, with 7 bases matching TRBD1. This CDR3 comprises 14 residues. V dropped 6 bases and J dropped 2; count of bases not matched to a gene: 5. Germline CDR1 and CDR2: SGHTA and FQGTGA. The CDR3 loop is CASSPTGYTDTQYF. For the CDR3, the DNA is TGTGCCAGCAGTCCGACAGGGTACACAGATACGCAGTATTTT.

This clone was detected once. This chain joins TRBV6-5 and TRBJ1-1, with 7 bases identical to TRBD1. Germline V gives CDR1 MNHEY, CDR2 SVGAGI. The V gene end was trimmed by 6 bases and the J gene end by 0 bases; junction bases not matched to a gene: 7. The CDR3 totals 15 residues. The CDR3 sequence: CASSARGRVNTEAFF. Here the CDR3 DNA reads TGTGCCAGCAGCGCCAGGGGGAGAGTGAACACTGAAGCTTTCTTT.

V is TRBV19 and J is TRBJ1-1; D gene unclear. Germline lookup yields CDR1 LNHDA and CDR2 SQIVND (reference sequence). This CDR3 comprises 17 residues. Trimming stripped 0 bases from V and 5 bases from J, with 19 bases between. DNA for the CDR3: TGTGCCAGTAGTATAGAGCCAACTTTAAGAACTTTGACTGAAGCTTTCTTT. It codes for CASSIEPTLRTLTEAFF.

The V and J genes are TRBV6-6 and TRBJ1-2; 10 bases are a match to TRBD1. Germline values: CDR1 MNHNY, CDR2 SVGAGI (reference sequence). CDR3 length equals 12 residues. With V trimmed by 8 bases and J by 6 bases, 3 bases remained unmatched. The CDR3, as DNA: TGTGCCAGCGAGGACAGGGGGAATGGCTACACCTTC. This sequence encodes CASEDRGNGYTF.

The chain links TRBV29-1 to TRBJ1-1; tentatively, D is TRBD1 (6 bases). V shed 3 bases and J shed 5 bases, with 19 bases lying between them. The germline V gene has CDR1 SQVTM and CDR2 ANQGSEA. The CDR3 runs 15 residues. This CDR3 is CSVEGGQGMETEAFF. CDR3 nucleotides: TGCAGCGTTGAGGGGGGGCAGGGGATGGAAACTGAAGCTTTCTTT.

This rearrangement joins TRBV15 to TRBJ1-1; D is unresolved. V lost 0 bases and J 0 bases, leaving 17 bases between the germline ends. The CDR3 sequence is 18 residues long. Germline lookup yields CDR1 LNHNV and CDR2 YYDKDF (reference sequence). CDR3 nucleotides: TGTGCCACCAGCAGAGAGCGGGTGGCAGACCTCATGAACACTGAAGCTTTCTTT. Translated, it gives CATSRERVADLMNTEAFF. Filled out from reference TRBV15 and TRBJ1-1, the complete variable domain reads DAMVIQNPRYQVTQFGKPVTLSCSQTLNHNVMYWYQQKSSQAPKLLFHYYDKDFNNEADTPDNFQSRRPNTSFCFLDIRSPGLGDTAMYLCATSRERVADLMNTEAFFGQGTRLTVV.